This passage covers 2 T cell receptor beta chains from one sample sequenced in a study of T cells in Graves' hyperthyroidism and ophthalmopathy. The TCR beta CDR3 regions underwent amplification using RNA transcripts as the source. The HTBI primer set drove a first-round RT-PCR of the TCR CDR3. TCRdb recomputed calls from the multiplex PCR reads with MiXCR, one row per CDR3 protein. The sample holds more than 550,000 distinct CDR3 sequences, 17% seen once. The sequencing sample was made of blood. These receptors were obtained from a man aged 50 to 60 with Graves' hyperthyroidism.

The genes are TRBV6-2 or TRBV6-3 and TRBJ2-1; 7 bases fit TRBD2. Germline lookup yields CDR1 MNHEY and CDR2 SVGEGT. The CDR3 consists of 13 residues. V was clipped by 1 base and J by 9 bases; unmatched bases: 3. The CDR3 here is CASSYWEGPEQFF. The CDR3, as DNA: TGTGCCAGCAGTTACTGGGAGGGGCCTGAGCAGTTCTTC.

This clonotype was detected many times. The V and J genes are TRBV28 and TRBJ1-2; 7 bases are a match to TRBD1. There are 13 residues in the CDR3. CDR1 and CDR2 from the germline V gene are MDHEN and SYDVKM. With V trimmed by 4 bases and J by 2 bases, 1 base remained unmatched. CDR3 nucleotide sequence: TGTGCCAGCAGTTCGGGACAGAACTATGGCTACACCTTC. As protein: CASSSGQNYGYTF.